The TCR beta chain under discussion was sequenced for a study of shared clonotypes between healthy human individuals (TCRdb year 2020). Study-wide context: A few men and two women, aged 18 to 49 years, made up the cohort. For each donor, CD4 naive and CD4 memory were each given three plates, CD8 naive was given two plates, and CD8 memory was given one plate. To estimate repertoire size and how much clonotypes are shared between individuals, the study performed deep sequencing of blood TCR repertoires from 4 to 6 healthy adults. To increase sequencing depth and limit assay-specific biases, different laboratories used diverse techniques to prepare libraries and sequence TCR repertoires. Between about 0.8 and 9.5 billion PBMCs per donor were obtained by leukapheresis.

Findings and caveats that apply to the study as a whole: Higher generation probabilities were observed for clonotypes shared by all four sorted-subset donors than for non-shared clonotypes. Only blood was sampled, and tissue TCR repertoires likely differ from those in blood. The small number of donors limited the genetic and exposure-history diversity represented. Sharing across a handful of donors was observed for about 5% of naive CD4, over 3% of naive CD8, about 2.3% of memory CD4, and around 0.4% of memory CD8 clonotypes. Pairwise subsampling led to the expectation that sequencing depth would affect the degree of clonotype sharing among donors. Naive subsets generally had larger estimated clonotype richness than memory subsets did. Rarefaction of sorted-subset datasets indicated incomplete sequencing despite the large sequencing depth.

Using the deep immunoSEQ assay, multiplex PCR amplified TCR CDR3 regions from genomic DNA. Genomic DNA extracted from each cell subset was distributed evenly over all wells of several immunoSEQ 96-well plates, and each plate served as one replicate. Each replicate PCR for sorted subsets received roughly 200 ng genomic DNA, equal to about 30,000 T cell genomes. The purified libraries were quantified using a Qubit 3.0 fluorometer, sized with a Bioanalyzer 2100, and then quantified again using the KAPA Library Quantification kit. Each immunoSEQ 96-well plate was sequenced on its own single-read 150-cycle Illumina NextSeq 550 flow cell. Regarding the original processing steps: Because the immunoSEQ output included only junctional sequences and no quality scores, the filtering could not be the same as the filtering used for full-length reads. To assign V/J genes and CDR3, sequences were annotated against IMGT germline references using PyIR, a Python wrapper for IgBLAST v1.9. Any read was removed if the V/J assignment was weak (E-value above 1e-6), the CDR3 was missing, or the read contained stop codons, out-of-frame junctions, or ambiguous translated residues. A V3J clonotype was defined by an identical inferred V gene, J gene, and CDR3 amino acid sequence. Percentage overlap between repertoires was calculated by dividing the number of shared unique clonotypes by the size of the smaller repertoire. Repertoire richness was assessed with RTK rarefaction, the Chao1 estimator, and Recon v2.1 estimates of unobserved clonotypes. OLGA was used to compute generation probabilities for all TCRbeta clonotypes that the gDNA method yielded from a handful of donors. As stored in TCRdb, this immuneACCESS dataset retains in-frame rearrangements with V and J assigned. A fraction of the clones does not appear; measured against another copy, unresolved V genes explain less than half of the discrepancy, and the remainder lacks a known reason. The V and J calls and the clone size are those of that table, but D and trimming were determined from the DNA. The sample contains hundreds of thousands of clones, approximately 95% of them found a single time. The ten largest clones capture 0.11% of the sample.

V is pared back by 2 bases and J by 3 bases, with 9 bases lying between the germline termini. CDR3 length: 13 amino acids, cysteine to phenylalanine. Only the CDR3 DNA stays, 39 bases, in frame from base 1. In the germline V gene, CDR1 corresponds to SGHDT and CDR2 to YYEEEE. For the CD8 naive samples, CD45RO-negative cells were positively selected for CCR7, yielding a CD45RA+CCR7+ population from which TemRA cells were excluded. The donors were healthy, HIV-negative adults who had no recently reported acute infections or vaccinations. Every donor was a Caucasian adult residing in Nashville, Tennessee, USA. After blood collection by leukapheresis, PBMCs were isolated using Ficoll-Histopaque density gradient centrifugation and then cryopreserved in the vapor phase of liquid nitrogen. Analytical flow cytometry was used to check the purity and quantity of each magnetically sorted T cell population. Each sorted fraction had its genomic DNA isolated and then quantified by UV absorbance on a Nanodrop 2000c.

To note about this clone: Its antigen is not yet known. No much larger clonotype is one base removed from it; base qualities were not supplied.

The specimen was naive CD8+ T cells sorted from blood. Per the publication, the cell subset or site label means: CD45RA+CCR7+. The source of this sequence is a woman in her twenties or thirties in good health. Rearrangement joined TRBV5-6 to TRBJ2-7; too little of a D gene remains to name it. The CDR3 has the sequence CASSLPYHYEQYF. The base sequence is TGTGCCAGCAGCTTACCATACCACTACGAGCAGTACTTC.